This entry lists 20 T cell receptor beta chains sequenced from one sample in a study of blood T cell repertoires in COVID-19 (dated by TCRdb to 2020 to 2022). Library preparation employed the immunoSEQ multiplex PCR assay. As stored in TCRdb, this immuneACCESS dataset retains in-frame rearrangements with V and J assigned. A fraction of the clones does not appear; measured against another copy, unresolved V genes explain less than half of the discrepancy, and the remainder lacks a known reason. This sample has tens of thousands of clones in its table, and approximately 89% of those were observed once. The ten most abundant clones make up roughly 4.5% of the sample. The specimen sequenced was peripheral blood. These receptors originate from a woman aged 45-65 years with active COVID-19.

This clone was seen a handful of times. The chain carries TRBV28 and TRBJ1-4; TRBD1 agrees at 11 bases. Germline values: CDR1 MDHEN, CDR2 SYDVKM. The CDR3 loop spans 16 amino acids. After removal of 7 bases from V and 7 bases from J, the junction contained 11 bases not matched to a gene. CDR3 nucleotide sequence: TGTGCCAGCATTCCCCGGGGACAGGGGGTCTCTGAAAAACTGTTTTTT. Amino acids: CASIPRGQGVSEKLFF.

This chain links TRBV7-9 with TRBJ1-1; D uncertain. The CDR3 covers 14 residues. The V end was cut by 2 bases, the J end by 5 bases, with 12 bases between. CDR1 and CDR2 (germline): SEHNR, FQNEAQ (reference sequence). In DNA form, the CDR3 reads TGTGCCAGCAGCTTATTAACCTATGAGACTGAAGCTTTCTTT. Amino acids: CASSLLTYETEAFF.

V and J are TRBV7-9 and TRBJ2-3; 8 bases align to TRBD2. The CDR3 has 16 amino acids. Germline CDR1 SEHNR, CDR2 FQNEAQ (reference sequence). Unmatched junction bases numbered 12, after V lost 6 bases and J lost 4 bases. CDR3 nucleotide sequence: TGTGCCAGCAGGCCCTTGGGAGCGGGAGTGGCAGATACGCAGTATTTT. It encodes CASRPLGAGVADTQYF.

The chain carries TRBV30 and TRBJ1-1, with a weak D call TRBD1 (5 bases). The CDR3 is made up of 13 amino acids. Germline CDR1 GTSNPN, CDR2 SVGIG (reference sequence). Trimming pared 3 bases from V and 4 bases from J, leaving 12 bases between. This CDR3 reads CAWRTGGGTEAFF. The CDR3 nucleotides are TGTGCCTGGAGAACCGGGGGGGGCACTGAAGCTTTCTTT.

The J gene is TRBJ2-5, the V gene TRBV5-1; tentatively, D is TRBD1 (5 bases). The CDR3 sequence is 14 residues long. Between the trimmed V and J ends, which lost 1 base and 2 bases, there was a span of 9 bases. Germline CDR1 and CDR2: SGHRS and YFSETQ. For the CDR3, the DNA is TGCGCCAGCAGCTTGAGGCCAGGGCAAGAGACCCAGTACTTC. Protein sequence: CASSLRPGQETQYF.

The chain has TRBV29-1 and TRBJ2-1; 12 bases fit TRBD2. The CDR3 has 18 residues. The junction had 12 bases not matched to a gene; V was cut back by 6 bases and J by 0 bases. The germline CDR1 and CDR2 sequences are SQVTM and ANQGSEA. The CDR3 is CSVDTDGLAGISYNEQFF. CDR3 nucleotide sequence: TGCAGCGTCGACACGGACGGACTAGCGGGGATCTCCTACAATGAGCAGTTCTTC.

The rearrangement joins TRBV27 to TRBJ2-7; 9 nucleotides agree with TRBD1. The germline V gene has CDR1 MNHEY and CDR2 SMNVEV (reference sequence). Germline trimming cut 4 bases from V and 6 bases from J; bases unmatched to any gene: 13. CDR3 length: 16 amino acids. The CDR3 region has the DNA TGTGCCAGCAGTTCCCGACCCGGGACAGGGACCTCCGAGCAGTACTTC. Amino acids: CASSSRPGTGTSEQYF.

The chain links TRBV9 to TRBJ2-1, with a weak D call TRBD1 (5 bases). Trimming shortened V by 0 bases and J by 0 bases, and 7 bases separated the two germline ends. Germline V gene data show CDR1 as SGDLS and CDR2 as YYNGEE. This CDR3 is built from 15 residues. The chain's CDR3 is CASSVDQGSYNEQFF. CDR3 nucleotides: TGTGCCAGCAGCGTAGATCAGGGCTCCTACAATGAGCAGTTCTTC.

The chain recombines TRBV9 with TRBJ2-7; maybe TRBD2 (6 bases). V was clipped by 4 bases and J by 4 bases, with 15 bases between them. The CDR3 consists of 14 residues. Germline V CDR1 and CDR2: SGDLS, YYNGEE. CDR3 region: CASSPLGGEYEQYF. As DNA, the CDR3 is TGTGCCAGCAGCCCCCTGGGCGGGGAGTACGAGCAGTACTTC.

The V and J genes are TRBV12-3 or TRBV12-4 and TRBJ1-1, with D tentatively TRBD1 (5 bases). There are 13 residues in the CDR3. Trimming removed 3 bases from V and 5 bases from J, with 10 bases in between. In DNA, the CDR3 is TGTGCCAGCAGTTTGGGCGGGGGGACTGAAGCTTTCTTT. It is translated as CASSLGGGTEAFF.

This rearrangement joins TRBV27 to TRBJ2-7, with a possible D match to TRBD2 (6 bases). CDR1 MNHEY and CDR2 SMNVEV come from the germline V gene (reference sequence). Trimming removed 5 bases from V and 7 bases from J, with 18 bases in between. The CDR3 consists of 14 residues. As DNA, the CDR3 is TGTGCCAGCAGTCGTCTAGCGTCCCTTCGGGAGCAGTACTTC. Translated: CASSRLASLREQYF.

CDR3 amino acids: CASGKGAPNSGNTIYF. The CDR3 nucleotides are TGTGCCAGCGGCAAGGGGGCACCCAACTCTGGAAACACCATATATTTT. V gene TRBV27 combines with J gene TRBJ1-3, with 7 positions matching TRBD1. The CDR3 consists of 16 residues. With 8 bases clipped from V and 0 bases from J, the junction kept 10 bases outside the gene matches. Germline lookup yields CDR1 MNHEY and CDR2 SMNVEV (reference sequence).

The chain couples TRBV12-5 to TRBJ2-1; 11 positions match TRBD2. CDR3 length: 17 residues. CDR1 LGHNT and CDR2 FRNRAP come from the germline V gene. With 4 bases clipped from V and 4 bases from J, the junction kept 9 bases outside the gene matches. The CDR3, as DNA: TGTGCTAGTGGTTCGCCGACTAGCGGGACCGATTACAATGAGCAGTTCTTC. It yields the protein CASGSPTSGTDYNEQFF.

The V and J genes are TRBV7-3 and TRBJ2-2, with 11 bases that match TRBD1. This CDR3 is 15 amino acids long. V gave up 5 bases and J gave up 6 bases; unmatched junction bases: 5. Germline CDR1 reads SGHTA; CDR2 reads FQGTGA. As DNA, the CDR3 is TGTGCCAGCAGCCCCCGGGACAGGGGGGCCGGGGAGCTGTTTTTT. Its translation: CASSPRDRGAGELFF.

This clone appeared a single time. The chain combines TRBV19 with TRBJ2-3; 8 bases are shared with TRBD2. The CDR3 contains 16 residues. Germline values: CDR1 LNHDA, CDR2 SQIVND (reference sequence). V shed 1 base, J shed 5 bases, and the junction held 8 bases outside the gene matches. In DNA, the CDR3 is TGTGCCAGTAGTATAGGCCCAGCGGGAGCCCGAGATACGCAGTATTTT. This gives the protein CASSIGPAGARDTQYF. The whole variable domain, remainder taken from reference TRBV19 and TRBJ2-3, is DGGITQSPKYLFRKEGQNVTLSCEQNLNHDAMYWYRQDPGQGLRLIYYSQIVNDFQKGDIAEGYSVSREKKESFPLTVTSAQKNPTAFYLCASSIGPAGARDTQYFGPGTRLTVL.

This rearrangement joins TRBV24-1 to TRBJ1-6; D remains ambiguous. The CDR3 loop spans 12 amino acids. CDR1 and CDR2 (germline): KGHDR, SFDVKD. The V and J ends lost 3 bases and 8 bases respectively, with 4 bases between them. CDR3 residues: CATSDGHSPLHF. For the CDR3, the DNA is TGTGCCACCAGTGATGGCCATTCACCCCTCCACTTT.

The chain has TRBV5-5 and TRBJ1-1; D is unresolved. Trimming left V 0 bases short and J 2 bases short, with 11 bases between. This CDR3 has 15 amino acids. Germline V lookup: CDR1 SGHKS, CDR2 YYEKEE (reference sequence). The CDR3 coding sequence is TGTGCCAGCAGCTTGGTAGTGGTACGAAACACTGAAGCTTTCTTT. Translated: CASSLVVVRNTEAFF.

The gene calls are TRBV2 and TRBJ2-3; TRBD2 matches at 7 bases. CDR1 SNHLY and CDR2 FYNNEI come from the germline V gene. This CDR3 is 14 amino acids long. V dropped 5 bases and J dropped 6; count of bases not matched to a gene: 8. The CDR3 here is CASSLAGSVDTQYF. The CDR3 bases are TGTGCCAGCAGTTTAGCGGGTTCGGTGGATACGCAGTATTTT.

V usage is TRBV4-1 and J usage is TRBJ2-3; D gene uncertain. Trimming pared 0 bases from V and 5 bases from J, leaving 15 bases between. CDR1 is MGHRA and CDR2 is YSYEKL in the germline V gene. This CDR3 has 16 residues. The CDR3 region is CASSQEPPRVGDTQYF. DNA for the CDR3: TGCGCCAGCAGCCAAGAGCCTCCCCGGGTGGGAGATACGCAGTATTTT.

The rearrangement links TRBV7-3 to TRBJ2-1, with 14 bases aligning to TRBD2. CDR3 size: 15 residues. Trimming cost V 5 bases and J 10 bases; bases outside gene matches: 7. Germline V gene lookup returns CDR1 SGHTA and CDR2 FQGTGA. The CDR3 is CASSPQGLAGVEQFF. CDR3 sequence (DNA): TGTGCCAGCAGCCCCCAGGGACTAGCGGGAGTGGAGCAGTTCTTC.